The 18 T cell receptor beta chains given below trace back to one sample, sequenced in a study of cytomegalovirus exposure and HLA in healthy donors. Primers included in the PCR were 60 Vbeta and 13 Jbeta primers. This table comes from immunoSEQ multiplex PCR, and its TCRdb copy is limited to in-frame clones, with some not included. Among about 110,000 clones listed, approximately 72% were seen once. What was sequenced was PBMCs. These receptors were collected from a woman aged 35 to 49 in good health and CMV-seropositive.

The V and J genes are TRBV4-1 and TRBJ2-5; no firm D call. V was cut by 0 bases and J by 3 bases, with 2 bases left in between. This CDR3 spans 12 amino acids. Germline CDR1 MGHRA, CDR2 YSYEKL. Written as DNA, the CDR3 is TGCGCCAGCAGCCAAGATAAAGAGACCCAGTACTTC. Amino acid sequence: CASSQDKETQYF.

J is TRBJ2-3 and V is TRBV29-1; D perhaps matches TRBD1 (5 bases). Trimming pared 7 bases from V and 3 bases from J, leaving 14 bases between. CDR1 and CDR2 (germline): SQVTM, ANQGSEA. CDR3 size: 13 residues. The CDR3 region has the DNA TGCAGCGCATTACACAGGAGTACAGATACGCAGTATTTT. This codes for CSALHRSTDTQYF.

This chain joins TRBV4-3 and TRBJ2-5; TRBD2 agrees at 8 bases. Germline values: CDR1 LGHNA, CDR2 YSLEER. V lost 1 base to trimming and J lost 4 bases; unmatched junction nucleotides: 5. This CDR3 has 15 amino acids. The CDR3 DNA reads as TGCGCCAGCAGCCAAGGGAGCGGGGGAGGAGAGACCCAGTACTTC. This gives the protein CASSQGSGGGETQYF.

This clone was picked up one time. This rearrangement joins TRBV6-7 to TRBJ2-3, with D possibly being TRBD2 (5 bases). TRBV6-7 is an open reading frame whose function is uncertain. This CDR3 spans 15 amino acids. Trimming left V 6 bases short and J 2 bases short, with 15 bases between. CDR3 loop: CASRCQDSSTDTQYF. CDR3 sequence (DNA): TGTGCCAGCAGGTGCCAGGACTCCTCCACAGATACGCAGTATTTT.

This rearrangement joins TRBV4-2 to TRBJ1-4; 9 bases agree with TRBD1. The CDR3 totals 17 residues. CDR1 is LGHNA and CDR2 is YNFKEQ in the germline V gene. The J segment lost 5 bases and the V segment lost 1 base, leaving 8 bases of the junction unmatched. CDR3 amino acids: CASSQAPGQGSNEKLFF. CDR3 in DNA: TGTGCCAGCAGCCAAGCACCGGGACAGGGATCGAATGAAAAACTGTTTTTT.

This sequence joins TRBV11-1 and TRBJ2-1; D gene unclear. V shed 1 base and J shed 7 bases, with 5 bases lying between them. The CDR3 totals 12 residues. Germline V CDR1 and CDR2: SGHAT, FQDESV (reference sequence). CDR3 in DNA: TGTGCCAGCAGCTTAGTTGCGAATGAGCAGTTCTTC. Amino acids: CASSLVANEQFF.

The gene calls are TRBV7-8 and TRBJ2-7, with 7 bases identical to TRBD2. Trimming at V came to 5 bases and at J to 4 bases, leaving 14 bases not matched to a gene. The CDR3 spans 16 residues. The germline V gene encodes CDR1 SGHVS and CDR2 FQNEAQ. The CDR3 DNA reads TGTGCCAGCAGCCTTGAGTGGCGGGGGTCCCTTTACGAGCAGTACTTC. This sequence encodes CASSLEWRGSLYEQYF.

The J gene is TRBJ2-2, the V gene TRBV2; D perhaps matches TRBD2 (6 bases). CDR3 length: 14 residues. Looked up from germline, CDR1 is SNHLY and CDR2 is FYNNEI. Trimming left V 8 bases short and J 0 bases short, with 10 bases between. The CDR3 DNA reads as TGTGCCAGCTCTCGGGAGACGAACACCGGGGAGCTGTTTTTT. Protein: CASSRETNTGELFF.

This chain joins TRBV7-8 and TRBJ2-3; D is ambiguous. CDR3 length: 13 residues. V was cut by 6 bases and J by 4 bases, with 11 bases left in between. In germline, CDR1 is SGHVS, CDR2 FQNEAQ. The DNA for the CDR3 is TGTGCCAGCAGGAATACTATTTCAGATACGCAGTATTTT. It encodes CASRNTISDTQYF.

V gene TRBV2 combines with J gene TRBJ1-1, with D possibly being TRBD1 (6 bases). The CDR3 runs 14 residues. V was pared by 6 bases and J by 2 bases, with 13 bases between. Germline V lookup: CDR1 SNHLY, CDR2 FYNNEI. Here the CDR3 DNA reads TGTGCCAGCAGGGGGGGGCACCTTAACACTGAAGCTTTCTTT. It codes for CASRGGHLNTEAFF.

The table lists this clone with a few counts. Additional DNA sequences in this sample encode the identical CDR3. This chain links TRBV6-5 with TRBJ1-1; D ambiguous. V lost 0 bases, J lost 7 bases, and 9 bases lay in between. This CDR3 has 13 residues. The germline gives CDR1 MNHEY, CDR2 SVGAGI. CDR3 nucleotides: TGTGCCAGCAGTTACTCGAGTGGACTTGAAGCTTTCTTT. Its translation is CASSYSSGLEAFF.

The CDR3 protein is CASSPQGVGGQPQHF. DNA of the CDR3: TGTGCCAGCAGCCCTCAGGGGGTAGGGGGACAGCCCCAGCATTTT. This sequence joins TRBV7-9 and TRBJ1-5; TRBD1 aligns across 7 bases. The germline V gene encodes CDR1 SEHNR and CDR2 FQNEAQ (reference sequence). V shed 5 bases, J shed 7 bases, and the junction held 11 bases outside the gene matches. The CDR3 loop spans 15 amino acids.

This clone has only one observation. The V call is TRBV5-4, the J call TRBJ1-2; D is unresolved. With 1 base removed from V and 5 bases from J, the gap between germline ends came to 15 bases. From germline, CDR1 is SGHNT and CDR2 YYREEE (reference sequence). This CDR3 region has 15 residues. The CDR3 here is CASSLSIGRGYGYTF. CDR3 DNA: TGTGCCAGCAGCTTGTCAATCGGCAGAGGATATGGCTACACCTTC.

V is TRBV14 and J is TRBJ1-6; D gene unclear. The CDR3 contains 13 residues. In germline, CDR1 is SGHDN, CDR2 FVKESK. Trimming pared 1 base from V and 10 bases from J, leaving 8 bases between. The CDR3 spells CASSQGLLSPLHF. The CDR3 region has the DNA TGTGCCAGCAGCCAAGGTCTGCTATCACCCCTCCACTTT.

This clone was counted a few times. The V call is TRBV7-2, the J call TRBJ1-5, with D perhaps matching TRBD1 (6 bases). V was clipped by 5 bases and J by 7 bases, with 15 bases between them. This CDR3 has 14 residues. CDR1 is SGHTA and CDR2 is FQGNSA in the germline V gene. CDR3 nucleotide sequence: TGTGCCAGCAGCACTCGAACAGGGCCGCAGCCCCAGCATTTT. Amino acids: CASSTRTGPQPQHF.

The V and J genes are TRBV5-1 and TRBJ2-5; 7 bases match TRBD1. Trimming removed 4 bases from V and 5 bases from J; junction bases left unmatched: 8. The CDR3 loop spans 14 amino acids. CDR1 and CDR2 from the germline V gene are SGHRS and YFSETQ. The CDR3 nucleotides read TGCGCCAGCAGCCCCGACAGGGTTGAGGAGACCCAGTACTTC. It translates to CASSPDRVEETQYF.

The V and J genes are TRBV9 and TRBJ2-4; perhaps TRBD2 as D (6 bases). The V gene lost 2 bases and the J gene lost 3 bases, with 9 bases spanning the gap. This CDR3 has 14 residues. Germline loops: CDR1 SGDLS, CDR2 YYNGEE. The CDR3 region has the DNA TGTGCCAGCAGCGTGGGGGAGGACAAAAACATTCAGTACTTC. It translates to CASSVGEDKNIQYF.

The chain employs TRBV19 and TRBJ2-7; possible D gene TRBD1, 6 bases. With 4 bases removed from V and 1 base from J, the gap between germline ends came to 11 bases. The germline CDR1 and CDR2 sequences are LNHDA and SQIVND (reference sequence). The CDR3 consists of 14 residues. CDR3 bases: TGTGCCAGTAGTAGTCAGGGGTCATCCTACGAGCAGTACTTC. The encoded protein is CASSSQGSSYEQYF. The whole variable domain, remainder taken from reference TRBV19 and TRBJ2-7, is DGGITQSPKYLFRKEGQNVTLSCEQNLNHDAMYWYRQDPGQGLRLIYYSQIVNDFQKGDIAEGYSVSREKKESFPLTVTSAQKNPTAFYLCASSSQGSSYEQYFGPGTRLTVT.